Listed here are 28 T cell receptor beta chains from one sample, sequenced in a study of T cell changes during pregnancy in multiple sclerosis. Generated by immunoSEQ multiplex PCR, the TCRdb table keeps only in-frame clones and is missing some. The sample consists of more than 25,000 clones, approximately 90% of them appearing once. The source material was CD8+ T cells from peripheral blood mononuclear cells, sampled after pregnancy. The receptors originated from a female donor with multiple sclerosis, enrolled in a pregnancy study.

The chain is built from TRBV5-4 and TRBJ2-7, with D tentatively TRBD2 (5 bases). CDR3 length equals 13 residues. With 1 base removed from V and 2 bases from J, the gap between germline ends came to 7 bases. Germline assignment: CDR1 SGHNT and CDR2 YYREEE (reference sequence). The CDR3 is CASSLRGTYEQYF. As DNA, the CDR3 is TGTGCCAGCAGCTTGCGGGGAACCTACGAGCAGTACTTC.

The chain combines TRBV11-1 with TRBJ2-5; D possibly corresponds to TRBD2 (6 bases). The CDR3 is 15 residues long. The ends were cut back, 8 bases at V and 0 bases at J, with 16 bases in the middle. Germline V lookup: CDR1 SGHAT, CDR2 FQDESV (reference sequence). This chain's CDR3 is CASGYNGGYQETQYF. The CDR3 coding sequence is TGTGCCAGCGGATATAACGGAGGGTACCAAGAGACCCAGTACTTC.

The rearrangement uses TRBV4-2 and TRBJ2-5, with TRBD2 matching 11 bases. Germline assignment: CDR1 LGHNA and CDR2 YNFKEQ. The length of the CDR3 is 17 residues. Unmatched junction bases numbered 9, after V lost 2 bases and J lost 4 bases. CDR3 sequence: CASSQFSPSGRSETQYF. CDR3 in DNA: TGTGCCAGCAGCCAATTCAGTCCTAGCGGGAGGTCAGAGACCCAGTACTTC.

In its sample, this clone was seen a few times. This chain joins TRBV28 and TRBJ2-2, with no clear D. Germline V gene data show CDR1 as MDHEN and CDR2 as SYDVKM. The CDR3 spans 16 residues. Trimming removed 9 bases from V and 7 bases from J, with 24 bases in between. CDR3 sequence (DNA): TGTGCCAGTCGACGGAAAGAGACAAGAGTCTTCGGGGAGCTGTTTTTT. Protein sequence: CASRRKETRVFGELFF. The whole variable domain, remainder taken from reference TRBV28 and TRBJ2-2, is DVKVTQSSRYLVKRTGEKVFLECVQDMDHENMFWYRQDPGLGLRLIYFSYDVKMKEKGDIPEGYSVSREKKERFSLILESASTNQTSMYLCASRRKETRVFGELFFGEGSRLTVL.

This clone has a handful of counts. This sequence joins TRBV27 and TRBJ2-1, with D uncertain. Germline loops: CDR1 MNHEY, CDR2 SMNVEV (reference sequence). The CDR3 totals 15 residues. V was pared by 6 bases and J by 0 bases, with 12 bases between. CDR3 in amino acids: CASSLDFSSYNEQFF. CDR3 sequence (DNA): TGTGCCAGCAGCTTAGACTTCAGCTCCTACAATGAGCAGTTCTTC.

The chain has TRBV15 and TRBJ2-4; D may be TRBD1 (6 bases). V was trimmed by 0 bases and J by 11 bases, leaving 11 bases between them. CDR3 length: 13 amino acids. Germline V gene data show CDR1 as LNHNV and CDR2 as YYDKDF (reference sequence). CDR3 residues: CATSREDKGVQYF. DNA of the CDR3: TGTGCCACCAGCAGAGAGGACAAGGGGGTTCAGTACTTC.

V is TRBV19 and J is TRBJ2-1, with 8 positions matching TRBD2. This CDR3 is built from 16 residues. The ends lost 3 bases at V and 0 bases at J; junction bases unmatched: 4. CDR1 is LNHDA, CDR2 SQIVND, per germline (reference sequence). The chain's CDR3 is CASSISGTSSYNEQFF. Written as DNA, the CDR3 is TGTGCCAGTAGTATCTCAGGGACTAGCTCCTACAATGAGCAGTTCTTC.

The chain employs TRBV28 and TRBJ2-7, with 9 bases matching TRBD2. Trimming took 6 bases from V and 5 from J; bases not matched to a gene: 5. This CDR3 is 13 amino acids long. Germline V CDR1 and CDR2: MDHEN, SYDVKM. This CDR3 reads CASSLAGDHEQYF. The DNA of the CDR3 is TGTGCCAGCAGCTTAGCGGGAGATCACGAGCAGTACTTC.

The gene calls are TRBV5-1 and TRBJ2-3, with TRBD1 matching over 7 bases. The germline CDR1 and CDR2 sequences are SGHRS and YFSETQ. The CDR3 consists of 13 residues. Trimming removed 7 bases from V and 1 base from J; junction bases left unmatched: 3. In DNA, the CDR3 is TGCGCCAGCCCTCAGGGGGGCACAGATACGCAGTATTTT. Its protein is CASPQGGTDTQYF.

The V and J genes are TRBV19 and TRBJ2-1; D is undetermined. The CDR3 contains 12 residues. V was clipped by 3 bases and J by 10 bases, with 10 bases between them. Germline loops: CDR1 LNHDA, CDR2 SQIVND (reference sequence). This CDR3 reads CASSITPGEQFF. The CDR3 bases are TGTGCCAGTAGTATTACCCCCGGGGAGCAGTTCTTC.

This chain links TRBV7-9 with TRBJ2-2; 9 bases agree with TRBD1. V lost 5 bases, J lost 0 bases, and 7 bases stayed unmatched. CDR3 length equals 17 residues. Looked up from germline, CDR1 is SEHNR and CDR2 is FQNEAQ (reference sequence). The CDR3 sequence is CASSVLGQGANTGELFF. CDR3 coding DNA: TGTGCCAGCAGCGTGCTGGGACAGGGAGCGAACACCGGGGAGCTGTTTTTT.

The rearrangement links TRBV20-1 to TRBJ2-7; TRBD1 might be the D (5 bases). The CDR3 has 11 amino acids. V dropped 5 bases and J dropped 3 bases, with 8 bases sitting between them. Germline V gene lookup returns CDR1 DFQATT and CDR2 SNEGSKA (reference sequence). The CDR3 region has the DNA TGCAGTGCTGATGACAGCTACGAGCAGTACTTC. Encoded protein: CSADDSYEQYF.

This chain links TRBV4-1 with TRBJ2-5; D might be TRBD1 (6 bases). Germline CDR1 and CDR2: MGHRA and YSYEKL. The CDR3 contains 15 residues. The V end lost 3 bases, the J end lost 2 bases, and 13 bases lay between the germline ends. Written as DNA, the CDR3 is TGCGCCAGCAGCCATCGACAGGCGGCGCAAGAGACCCAGTACTTC. This translates into CASSHRQAAQETQYF.

This sequence joins TRBV27 and TRBJ2-7; TRBD1 matches 8 bases. The CDR3 totals 14 residues. Germline V gene lookup returns CDR1 MNHEY and CDR2 SMNVEV (reference sequence). The V gene end was trimmed by 3 bases and the J gene end by 7 bases; junction bases not matched to a gene: 8. CDR3 region: CASSFAGGLGEQYF. The CDR3 DNA follows: TGTGCCAGCAGTTTCGCAGGGGGCTTAGGTGAGCAGTACTTC.

The chain joins TRBV7-6 to TRBJ2-7; 14 bases line up with TRBD2. From germline, CDR1 is SGHVS and CDR2 FNYEAQ. Unmatched junction bases numbered 11, after V lost 1 base and J lost 3 bases. This CDR3 region has 19 residues. Written as DNA, the CDR3 is TGTGCCAGCAGCTTAGACGCCGGACTAGCGGGAGGATTAAACTACGAGCAGTACTTC. It yields the protein CASSLDAGLAGGLNYEQYF.

The DNA for the CDR3 is TGCGCCAGCAGCCAGCAAATAGCGGGAGAGGGGGACATTCAGTACTTC. Translated, it gives CASSQQIAGEGDIQYF. The chain is built from TRBV4-3 and TRBJ2-4, with 9 bases that match TRBD2. The CDR3 consists of 16 residues. Unmatched junction bases numbered 11, after V lost 3 bases and J lost 8 bases. Germline V CDR1 and CDR2: LGHNA, YSLEER.

This chain uses TRBV4-1 with TRBJ1-5; 7 bases fit TRBD1. V lost 0 bases to trimming and J lost 0 bases; unmatched junction nucleotides: 11. Looked up from germline, CDR1 is MGHRA and CDR2 is YSYEKL. CDR3 length: 19 residues. DNA for the CDR3: TGCGCCAGCAGCCAAGATACAATGCAGGGGGACTTTAGCAATCAGCCCCAGCATTTT. Protein: CASSQDTMQGDFSNQPQHF.

The CDR3 coding sequence is TGCAGCGTTGCTTTCCCTGAGAGGGGGCGAAATGGCTACACCTTC. This translates into CSVAFPERGRNGYTF. The rearrangement joins TRBV29-1 to TRBJ1-2; 7 bases are a match to TRBD1. CDR3 size: 15 residues. CDR1 and CDR2 from the germline V gene are SQVTM and ANQGSEA. The J segment lost 6 bases and the V segment lost 4 bases, leaving 14 bases of the junction unmatched.

The rearrangement links TRBV10-1 to TRBJ1-5; no reliable D call. This CDR3 region has 13 residues. Trimming removed 7 bases from V and 2 bases from J, with 9 bases in between. Germline V gene sequence: CDR1 WNHNN, CDR2 SYGVQD (reference sequence). This chain's CDR3 is CASIPGGNQPQHF. In DNA form, the CDR3 reads TGCGCCAGCATTCCCGGGGGCAATCAGCCCCAGCATTTT.

The chain carries TRBV6-5 and TRBJ2-2, with D maybe TRBD1 (7 bases). Deletions cut 2 bases from V and 1 base from J, with 11 bases between. The CDR3 runs to 16 residues. Germline V gene data show CDR1 as MNHEY and CDR2 as SVGAGI. The CDR3 sequence: CASSYQGGGNTGELFF. CDR3 bases: TGTGCCAGCAGTTACCAGGGGGGAGGGAACACCGGGGAGCTGTTTTTT.

The chain employs TRBV5-1 and TRBJ1-2; D might be TRBD1 (5 bases). CDR1 and CDR2 (germline): SGHRS, YFSETQ. The CDR3 sequence is 14 residues long. Trimming left V 1 base short and J 3 bases short, with 10 bases between. The CDR3 loop reads CASSLPGIDYGYTF. The DNA of the CDR3 is TGCGCCAGCAGCTTGCCAGGGATTGACTATGGCTACACCTTC.

This chain joins TRBV7-9 and TRBJ2-3; D possibly corresponds to TRBD1 (5 bases). This CDR3 contains 14 residues. Trimming took 3 bases from V and 2 from J, leaving 9 bases between them. From germline, CDR1 is SEHNR and CDR2 FQNEAQ (reference sequence). The CDR3 reads CASSLGRSTDTQYF. CDR3 coding DNA: TGTGCCAGCAGCTTGGGGCGTTCCACAGATACGCAGTATTTT.

This rearrangement joins TRBV7-3 to TRBJ2-5; TRBD1 agrees at 7 bases. The germline CDR1 and CDR2 sequences are SGHTA and FQGTGA. The CDR3 has 14 amino acids. V lost 5 bases and J lost 7; bases outside the gene matches: 10. The CDR3 here is CASSLSGGSGTQYF. DNA of the CDR3: TGTGCCAGCAGCCTCTCAGGGGGATCCGGGACCCAGTACTTC. Combining the CDR3 with reference TRBV7-3 and TRBJ2-5 gives the whole variable domain GAGVSQTPSNKVTEKGKYVELRCDPISGHTALYWYRQSLGQGPEFLIYFQGTGAADDSGLPNDRFFAVRPEGSVSTLKIQRTERGDSAVYLCASSLSGGSGTQYFGPGTRLLVL.

The genes are TRBV6-1 and TRBJ2-7; 8 positions match TRBD2. J lost 3 bases, V lost 6 bases, and 4 bases had no gene match. The length of the CDR3 is 13 residues. Germline V lookup: CDR1 MNHNS, CDR2 SASEGT. The CDR3 coding sequence is TGTGCCAGCAGGGCTAGCGGGTTCTACGAGCAGTACTTC. Protein sequence: CASRASGFYEQYF.

This clone appeared a few times. The rearrangement uses TRBV25-1 and TRBJ2-1, with 9 bases identical to TRBD1. Germline-derived CDR1 and CDR2 are MGHDK and SYGVNS. This CDR3 is 14 amino acids long. Losses at the gene ends were 4 bases for V and 8 bases for J; bases not matched to a gene: 6. This CDR3 reads CASSGGQGFDEQFF. DNA of the CDR3: TGTGCCAGCAGTGGGGGACAGGGTTTCGATGAGCAGTTCTTC.

The CDR3 sequence: CASSRTVSNQPQHF. The CDR3 coding sequence is TGTGCCAGCAGCCGGACAGTTAGCAATCAGCCCCAGCATTTT. The genes are TRBV5-6 and TRBJ1-5; TRBD1 might be the D (6 bases). Germline V lookup: CDR1 SGHDT, CDR2 YYEEEE. V was pared by 4 bases and J by 0 bases, with 8 bases between. The length of the CDR3 is 14 residues.

The rearrangement joins TRBV6-4 to TRBJ2-2; 8 positions match TRBD2. The J segment lost 3 bases and the V segment lost 6 bases, leaving 3 bases of the junction unmatched. Germline values: CDR1 MRHNA, CDR2 SNTAGT. The CDR3 sequence is 14 residues long. The CDR3 DNA reads TGTGCCAGCAGCGAGGGACTAGACACCGGGGAGCTGTTTTTT. It encodes CASSEGLDTGELFF.

The CDR3 DNA sequence: TGCAGCGTTGAAGGGGGACTCTACAATGAGCAGTTCTTC. It specifies CSVEGGLYNEQFF. This chain uses TRBV29-1 with TRBJ2-1, with a weak D call TRBD2 (6 bases). Germline values: CDR1 SQVTM, CDR2 ANQGSEA. Trimming removed 1 base from V and 3 bases from J, with 7 bases in between. The CDR3 extends over 13 amino acids.